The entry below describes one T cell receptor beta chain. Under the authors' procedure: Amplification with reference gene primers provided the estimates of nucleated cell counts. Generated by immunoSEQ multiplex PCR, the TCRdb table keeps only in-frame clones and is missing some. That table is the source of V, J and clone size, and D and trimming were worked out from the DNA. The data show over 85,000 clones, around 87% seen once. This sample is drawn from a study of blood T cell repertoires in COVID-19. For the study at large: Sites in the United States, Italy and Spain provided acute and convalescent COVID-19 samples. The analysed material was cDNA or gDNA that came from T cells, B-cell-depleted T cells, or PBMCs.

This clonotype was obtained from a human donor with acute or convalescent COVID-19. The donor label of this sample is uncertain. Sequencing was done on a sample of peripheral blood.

CDR3 protein: CASSQSGGGQWPGELFF. The CDR3 nucleotides read TGCGCCAGCAGTCAATCGGGCGGGGGGCAGTGGCCCGGGGAGCTGTTTTTT. The rearrangement uses TRBV23-1 and TRBJ2-2; TRBD2 agrees at 8 bases. TRBV23-1 is an open reading frame whose function is uncertain. This CDR3 has 17 residues. Losses at the gene ends were 0 bases for V and 6 bases for J; bases not matched to a gene: 9.